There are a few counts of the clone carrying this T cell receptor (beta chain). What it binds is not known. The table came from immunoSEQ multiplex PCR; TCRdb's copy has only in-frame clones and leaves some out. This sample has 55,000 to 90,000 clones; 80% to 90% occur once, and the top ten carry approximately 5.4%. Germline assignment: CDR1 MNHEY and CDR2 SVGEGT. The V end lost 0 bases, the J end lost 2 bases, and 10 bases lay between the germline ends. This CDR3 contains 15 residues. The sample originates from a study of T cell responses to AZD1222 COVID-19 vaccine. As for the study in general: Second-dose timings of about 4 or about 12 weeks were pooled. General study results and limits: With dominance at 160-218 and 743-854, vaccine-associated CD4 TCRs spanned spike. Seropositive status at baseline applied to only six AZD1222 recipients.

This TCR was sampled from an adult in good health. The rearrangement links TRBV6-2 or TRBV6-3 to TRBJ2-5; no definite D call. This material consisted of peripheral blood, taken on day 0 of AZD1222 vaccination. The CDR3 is CASSYSSVSQETQYF. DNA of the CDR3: TGTGCCAGCAGTTACTCGTCGGTCAGTCAAGAGACCCAGTACTTC.